The rows below give T cell receptor beta chains drawn from one sample of a study of cytomegalovirus exposure and HLA in healthy donors. Sequencing was performed with immunoSEQ multiplex PCR; in TCRdb, only in-frame clones are kept and a portion is missing. This sample has about 180,000 clones; just under 80% occur once, and the top ten carry approximately 1.3%. Sample: PBMCs. Receptors originate from a man aged 25 to 40 in good health and CMV-seronegative. Each CDR3 is given with its conserved first and last residue. The D gene is left open where the match is weak. The size entry is marked missing in some rows and otherwise reads once, few, many or a size class.

CDR3: CASSQEGPTGANTEAFF
DNA: TGCGCCAGCAGCCAAGAAGGGCCGACAGGGGCTAACACTGAAGCTTTCTTT
D: TRBD1
size: .
J: TRBJ1-1
V: TRBV4-1

CDR3: CSVDSRTSGSDEQFF
DNA: TGCAGCGTGGACAGCCGGACTAGCGGGAGCGATGAGCAGTTCTTC
D: TRBD2
size: .
J: TRBJ2-1
V: TRBV29-1

CDR3: CASSDGQGSFYEQYF
DNA: TGTGCCAGTAGTGACGGACAGGGGAGCTTCTACGAGCAGTACTTC
D: TRBD1
size: .
J: TRBJ2-7
V: TRBV19

CDR3: CAAGASTDTQYF
DNA: TGTGCCGCGGGAGCTAGCACAGATACGCAGTATTTT
D: TRBD2
size: .
J: TRBJ2-3
V: TRBV6-6

CDR3: CAWSVFGEEQYF
DNA: TGTGCCTGGAGTGTATTCGGGGAAGAGCAGTACTTC
D: .
size: .
J: TRBJ2-5
V: TRBV30

CDR3: CASSWAGVNYEQYF
DNA: TGTGCCAGCAGCTGGGCCGGGGTCAACTACGAGCAGTACTTC
D: .
size: .
J: TRBJ2-7
V: TRBV5-5

CDR3: CASYGASTDTQYF
DNA: TGTGCCAGCTATGGAGCTAGCACAGATACGCAGTATTTT
D: .
size: .
J: TRBJ2-3
V: TRBV2

CDR3: CASSPGTGGVGTQYF
DNA: TGTGCCAGCAGCCCCGGCACAGGGGGAGTTGGGACCCAGTACTTC
D: TRBD1
size: few
J: TRBJ2-5
V: TRBV6-6

CDR3: CASSQSHGRGIPPGFF
DNA: TGCGCCAGCAGCCAGTCCCACGGGCGGGGGATCCCTCCGGGGTTCTTC
D: TRBD2
size: .
J: TRBJ2-1
V: TRBV4-3

CDR3: CASSWVDGSGTQHF
DNA: TGTGCCAGCAGTTGGGTGGATGGCTCGGGGACCCAGCATTTT
D: .
size: .
J: TRBJ1-5
V: TRBV28

CDR3: CASSVKIGGNQPQHF
DNA: TGTGCCAGCAGCGTCAAAATAGGGGGCAATCAGCCCCAGCATTTT
D: .
size: .
J: TRBJ1-5
V: TRBV6-1

CDR3: CAWRETGRSGYTF
DNA: TGTGCCTGGAGAGAGACAGGGCGAAGCGGCTACACCTTC
D: TRBD1
size: .
J: TRBJ1-2
V: TRBV30

CDR3: CASSSGQGTEAFF
DNA: TGTGCCAGCAGCTCCGGACAGGGCACTGAAGCTTTCTTT
D: TRBD1
size: few
J: TRBJ1-1
V: TRBV11-1

CDR3: CASSVWGQLNYGYTF
DNA: TGTGCCAGCAGCGTATGGGGACAGCTTAACTATGGCTACACCTTC
D: TRBD1
size: .
J: TRBJ1-2
V: TRBV9

CDR3: CASSLSTDYYNEQFF
DNA: TGTGCCAGCAGTTTATCGACCGACTACTACAATGAGCAGTTCTTC
D: .
size: .
J: TRBJ2-1
V: TRBV27

CDR3: CASSRRDSPGELFF
DNA: TGTGCCAGCAGCAGGCGGGATTCCCCCGGGGAGCTGTTTTTT
D: .
size: few
J: TRBJ2-2
V: TRBV7-9

CDR3: CASSESGGSRSTDTQYF
DNA: TGCGCCAGCAGTGAGTCGGGAGGGTCAAGAAGCACAGATACGCAGTATTTT
D: TRBD2
size: .
J: TRBJ2-3
V: TRBV10-2

CDR3: CASSFPGTEQETQYF
DNA: TGTGCCAGCAGCTTCCCCGGGACAGAGCAAGAGACCCAGTACTTC
D: TRBD1
size: .
J: TRBJ2-5
V: TRBV11-2

CDR3: CASSISDRFNQPQHF
DNA: TGTGCCAGTAGTATCTCGGACAGGTTCAATCAGCCCCAGCATTTT
D: TRBD1
size: .
J: TRBJ1-5
V: TRBV19

CDR3: CASSPDGYSYEQYF
DNA: TGTGCCAGCAGCCCCGACGGGTACTCCTACGAGCAGTACTTC
D: .
size: .
J: TRBJ2-7
V: TRBV7-9

CDR3: CASSLPGSYNSPLHF
DNA: TGTGCCAGCAGCTTACCGGGTTCCTATAATTCACCCCTCCACTTT
D: .
size: few
J: TRBJ1-6
V: TRBV7-2

CDR3: CASQGGAYEQYF
DNA: TGTGCCAGCCAGGGGGGAGCCTACGAGCAGTACTTC
D: .
size: .
J: TRBJ2-7
V: TRBV7-9

CDR3: CASSGAGPGGYSYGYTF
DNA: TGTGCCAGCAGTGGGGCTGGACCAGGGGGGTACAGCTATGGCTACACCTTC
D: TRBD1
size: .
J: TRBJ1-2
V: TRBV2

CDR3: CASSDVPQLTQPQHF
DNA: TGTGCCAGCAGTGACGTACCCCAACTAACTCAGCCCCAGCATTTT
D: .
size: .
J: TRBJ1-5
V: TRBV6-1

CDR3: CASSRDVGRPQHF
DNA: TGTGCCAGCAGTCGAGACGTGGGGAGGCCCCAGCATTTT
D: .
size: .
J: TRBJ1-5
V: TRBV7-3

CDR3: CASSPGTSGGTGELFF
DNA: TGTGCCAGCAGCCCCGGGACTAGCGGGGGGACCGGGGAGCTGTTTTTT
D: TRBD2
size: .
J: TRBJ2-2
V: TRBV5-4

CDR3: CSAEGGAGGYEQFF
DNA: TGCAGCGCAGAAGGCGGAGCGGGAGGATATGAGCAGTTCTTC
D: TRBD2
size: .
J: TRBJ2-1
V: TRBV29-1

CDR3: CAWNGPGQQTSPLHF
DNA: TGTGCCTGGAACGGGCCGGGACAGCAGACTTCACCCCTCCACTTT
D: TRBD1
size: few
J: TRBJ1-6
V: TRBV30

CDR3: CASSLRRVITEAFF
DNA: TGTGCCAGCAGCTTGCGCAGGGTTATCACTGAAGCTTTCTTT
D: .
size: once
J: TRBJ1-1
V: TRBV5-6